This TCR beta chain was captured by sequencing in a study of T cells in Graves' hyperthyroidism and ophthalmopathy. To note about this clonotype: Mismatch with germline at one junction end may stem from a read error.

Amplification targeted TCR beta CDR3 regions from RNA transcripts. An initial round of RT-PCR targeting the TCR CDR3 relied on the HTBI primer set. TCRdb reprocessed the multiplex PCR reads with MiXCR, giving one entry per CDR3 protein. The profile shows roughly 570,000 distinct CDR3 sequences, about a sixth of them singletons. The germline gives CDR1 MNHNS, CDR2 SASEGT. The CDR3 has 13 residues. This clonotype was sampled from a woman in her twenties or thirties with Graves' hyperthyroidism. The genes are TRBV6-1 and TRBJ1-5; no clear D gene. Sequencing was carried out using blood. CDR3 in amino acids: CAGSRNSNQPQHF. CDR3 in DNA: TGTGCCGGCAGTCGAAATAGCAATCAGCCCCAGCATTTT.